The 29 T cell receptor beta chains below all came from one sample that was sequenced in a study (dated by TCRdb to 2015 to 2017). The library was made by 5' RACE. Sequencing relied on an Illumina MiSeq. Starting from the raw public reads, TCRdb applied fastp trimming at Q25, assembled clones with MiXCR and retained in-frame beta chains. CDR3 protein sequences are deduplicated, and each keeps its most common genes and DNA. This sample gives 35,000 to 55,000 distinct CDR3 sequences in total; more than 20% of them show up just once. The biggest ten clones account for approximately 4.7% of the sample. CD4+CD25+CD127-/low cells were isolated as Tregs. The sample comprised Tregs sorted from a lymph node. The receptor set was obtained from a female donor with breast cancer.

There are a few counts of this clonotype. A much larger clone is a single base away; this may be a read error. The J gene is TRBJ2-2, the V gene TRBV10-2; D is perhaps TRBD2 (5 bases). The V gene's germline CDR1 is WSHSY and CDR2 SAAADI. This CDR3 comprises 14 residues. The CDR3 DNA follows: TGCGCCAGCAGTAAAGCGTCGTGGGCCGGGAAGCTGTTTTTT. Protein: CASSKASWAGKLFF.

This clonotype was counted many times. The V gene is TRBV28, the J gene TRBJ2-7; D is ambiguous. Germline V gene lookup returns CDR1 MDHEN and CDR2 SYDVKM. V lost 1 base to trimming and J lost 1 base, with 2 bases between them. The CDR3 length is 12 residues. CDR3 coding DNA: TGTGCCAGCAGTTTATTTTCCTACGAGCAGTACTTC. This sequence encodes CASSLFSYEQYF.

This clonotype occurred a few times. The V call is TRBV4-1, the J call TRBJ2-1, with 13 bases fitting TRBD2. The CDR3 consists of 15 residues. The junction had 1 base not matched to a gene; V was cut back by 1 base and J by 7 bases. Per the germline V gene, CDR1 is MGHRA and CDR2 is YSYEKL. The CDR3 sequence: CASSQATSGGNEQFF. In nucleotides, the CDR3 is TGCGCCAGCAGCCAAGCGACTAGCGGGGGGAATGAGCAGTTCTTC.

This clonotype was seen ten or more times. The V gene is TRBV5-1, the J gene TRBJ2-7, with D possibly being TRBD1 or TRBD2 (6 bases each). This CDR3 is 15 amino acids long. V lost 4 bases to trimming and J lost 0 bases, with 14 bases between them. Looked up from germline, CDR1 is SGHRS and CDR2 is YFSETQ. Written as DNA, the CDR3 is TGCGCCAGCAGCGGAGGGGGACTGAACTCCTACGAGCAGTACTTC. This sequence encodes CASSGGGLNSYEQYF. The variable domain in full, completed from reference TRBV5-1 and TRBJ2-7, reads KAGVTQTPRYLIKTRGQQVTLSCSPISGHRSVSWYQQTPGQGLQFLFEYFSETQRNKGNFPGRFSGRQFSNSRSEMNVSTLELGDSALYLCASSGGGLNSYEQYFGPGTRLTVT.

This clonotype has only a few counts. J is TRBJ2-1 and V is TRBV4-1, with unresolved D. V was cut by 4 bases and J by 3 bases, with 13 bases left in between. The V gene's germline CDR1 is MGHRA and CDR2 YSYEKL. This CDR3 has 15 amino acids. For the CDR3, the DNA is TGCGCCAGCAGCCGAGTGCCGAGCCGCTACAATGAGCAGTTCTTC. This translates into CASSRVPSRYNEQFF.

A few counts support this clonotype. This chain connects TRBV5-1 to TRBJ2-1; D is tentatively TRBD1 or TRBD2 (5 bases each). The CDR3 loop spans 14 amino acids. Per germline, CDR1 SGHRS and CDR2 YFSETQ. V shed 9 bases and J shed 1 base, with 14 bases lying between them. The CDR3 DNA is TGCGCCAACTTTAAAGGGGAGTCCTACAATGAGCAGTTCTTC. Translating it yields CANFKGESYNEQFF.

In this sample, this clonotype turned up many times. CDR3 in DNA: TGTGCCAGCAGTGTAGACCGCACTGAAGCTTTCTTT. Protein: CASSVDRTEAFF. The V and J genes are TRBV2 and TRBJ1-1; no firm D call. Trimming cost V 4 bases and J 4 bases, with 7 bases left between them. CDR1 is SNHLY and CDR2 is FYNNEI in the germline V gene. This CDR3 has 12 amino acids.

This clonotype was counted a few times. This chain joins TRBV5-1 and TRBJ1-1, with D tentatively TRBD1 (5 bases). In germline, CDR1 is SGHRS, CDR2 YFSETQ. CDR3 size: 14 residues. Trimming left V 0 bases short and J 3 bases short, with 9 bases between. Here the CDR3 DNA reads TGCGCCAGCAGCTTGGATAGACAGTACACTGAAGCTTTCTTT. Protein: CASSLDRQYTEAFF. Full variable domain (remainder filled in from reference TRBV5-1 and TRBJ1-1): KAGVTQTPRYLIKTRGQQVTLSCSPISGHRSVSWYQQTPGQGLQFLFEYFSETQRNKGNFPGRFSGRQFSNSRSEMNVSTLELGDSALYLCASSLDRQYTEAFFGQGTRLTVV.

Note on this clonotype: Being one base from a much bigger clone, this may be a read error. The chain employs TRBV6-1 and TRBJ2-2; D gene ambiguous. Germline V gene lookup returns CDR1 MNHNS and CDR2 SASEGT. This CDR3 contains 13 residues. CDR3 residues: CTSSEKVTGELFF. The CDR3 DNA reads TGTACCAGCAGTGAAAAGGTGACCGGGGAGCTGTTTTTT.

This clonotype was seen at least ten times. The chain combines TRBV29-1 with TRBJ2-1; 10 nucleotides line up with TRBD2. This CDR3 is built from 18 residues. V lost 4 bases and J lost 7; bases outside the gene matches: 19. Germline CDR1 is SQVTM and CDR2 is ANQGSEA. The CDR3 reads CSVASIAGGRTRGNEQFF. The DNA for the CDR3 is TGCAGCGTTGCCTCGATAGCGGGAGGACGCACTCGTGGGAATGAGCAGTTCTTC.

This clonotype was seen a handful of times. The chain joins TRBV6-2 or TRBV6-3 to TRBJ1-1; D unresolved. CDR3 size: 17 residues. CDR1 is MNHEY, CDR2 SVGEGT, per germline. V was clipped by 6 bases and J by 4 bases, with 24 bases between them. Written as DNA, the CDR3 is TGTGCCAGCAGCTACCACCCTTTTAAGGGTGAGGCCACTGAAGCTTTCTTT. Amino acid sequence: CASSYHPFKGEATEAFF.

This clonotype was seen more than once but under ten times. The rearrangement joins TRBV6-6 to TRBJ1-4; D may be TRBD1 (5 bases). The germline V and J ends were trimmed by 5 bases and 0 bases, with 10 bases remaining between them. The length of the CDR3 is 15 residues. Per germline, CDR1 MNHNY and CDR2 SVGAGI (reference sequence). CDR3 sequence reads: CASSIPGSTNEKLFF. CDR3 in DNA: TGTGCCAGCAGTATTCCAGGGTCAACTAATGAAAAACTGTTTTTT.

CDR3 bases: TGTGCCAGCAGCCCAGGCTTTAGCACCTCTGGGGCCAACGTCCTGACTTTC. Amino acid sequence: CASSPGFSTSGANVLTF. The chain has TRBV5-4 and TRBJ2-6; D gene ambiguous. Trimming took off 4 bases at V and 0 bases at J, with 14 bases between the two ends. This CDR3 is built from 17 residues. Germline-derived CDR1 and CDR2 are SGHNT and YYREEE (reference sequence).

This clonotype was picked up a small number of times. An end of the junction differs from the germline gene, which may be a read error. V and J are TRBV6-2 or TRBV6-3 and TRBJ1-2, with D possibly matching TRBD1 (5 bases). Germline lookup yields CDR1 MNHEY and CDR2 SVGEGT. The CDR3 runs 15 residues. CDR3 residues: CAGSYSISGLDGYTF. The DNA of the CDR3 is TGTGCCGGCAGTTACTCGATCTCGGGGCTGGATGGCTACACCTTC.

The rearrangement joins TRBV15 to TRBJ2-7; 9 nucleotides match TRBD2. The CDR3 spans 15 residues. Germline lookup yields CDR1 LNHNV and CDR2 YYDKDF (reference sequence). V lost 0 bases to trimming and J lost 6 bases; unmatched junction nucleotides: 6. The CDR3 nucleotides are TGTGCCACCAGCAGAGATACGGGACTAGCAGGCGAGCAGTACTTC. Translated, it gives CATSRDTGLAGEQYF.

This clonotype was observed at least ten times. The chain employs TRBV6-2 or TRBV6-3 and TRBJ2-2, with TRBD1 as a possible D gene (5 bases). Germline V gene data show CDR1 as MNHEY and CDR2 as SVGEGT. V lost 6 bases and J lost 4, with 15 bases in between. There are 15 residues in the CDR3. CDR3 bases: TGTGCCAGCAGCCAGGGCCCACGAGCCACCGGGGAGCTGTTTTTT. It is translated as CASSQGPRATGELFF.

This clonotype was found many times. The V and J genes are TRBV4-1 and TRBJ1-5; the D is unclear. Looked up from germline, CDR1 is MGHRA and CDR2 is YSYEKL. The V gene lost 3 bases and the J gene lost 5 bases, with 8 bases spanning the gap. The CDR3 spans 13 residues. The CDR3 DNA reads TGCGCCAGCAGCCACGTCGATTATCAGCCCCAGCATTTT. It specifies CASSHVDYQPQHF.

This clonotype appeared many times. V gene TRBV7-6 combines with J gene TRBJ1-4; 8 bases agree with TRBD1. This CDR3 comprises 17 residues. Germline V CDR1 and CDR2: SGHVS, FNYEAQ. After removal of 5 bases from V and 5 bases from J, the junction contained 13 bases not matched to a gene. CDR3 sequence (DNA): TGTGCCAGCAGCCATCGGACAGGGACGGGTGTAAATGAAAAACTGTTTTTT. It translates to CASSHRTGTGVNEKLFF.

In this sample, this clonotype turned up a few times. The rearrangement joins TRBV20-1 to TRBJ2-5; D call uncertain. V gave up 3 bases and J gave up 4 bases, with 9 bases separating them. The CDR3 spans 12 residues. Germline loops: CDR1 DFQATT, CDR2 SNEGSKA (reference sequence). In DNA, the CDR3 is TGCAGTGCTAGGGTGGGAAGAGAGACCCAGTACTTC. Its translation: CSARVGRETQYF.

This clonotype has just a few counts. The V and J genes are TRBV12-3 or TRBV12-4 and TRBJ2-5; the D is unclear. The CDR3 is 13 residues long. Trimming shortened V by 2 bases and J by 5 bases, and 9 bases separated the two germline ends. The CDR3 coding sequence is TGTGCCAGCAGTTTAACCATGGGGGAGACCCAGTACTTC. Protein product: CASSLTMGETQYF.

The sample holds a few counts of this clonotype. The rearrangement links TRBV7-2 to TRBJ2-5, with 12 nucleotides matching TRBD2. The CDR3 consists of 16 residues. The V gene's germline CDR1 is SGHTA and CDR2 FQGNSA. Germline trimming cut 1 base from V and 5 bases from J; bases unmatched to any gene: 5. CDR3 DNA sequence: TGTGCCAGCAGCTTAGTTCTAGCGGGAGGGGGGGAGACCCAGTACTTC. As protein: CASSLVLAGGGETQYF.

This clonotype appeared many times. V usage is TRBV29-1 and J usage is TRBJ1-1; D call uncertain. Per germline, CDR1 SQVTM and CDR2 ANQGSEA. The CDR3 consists of 11 residues. Deletions cut 7 bases from V and 6 bases from J, with 12 bases between. DNA of the CDR3: TGCAGCGGATCCCTAAGCGCTGAAGCTTTCTTT. Translated: CSGSLSAEAFF.

This clonotype came up a few times. The V gene is TRBV7-9, the J gene TRBJ1-1; a weak D match, TRBD1 (6 bases). CDR3 length: 12 amino acids. Trimming took 5 bases from V and 7 from J, leaving 11 bases between them. CDR1 is SEHNR, CDR2 FQNEAQ, per germline (reference sequence). The chain's CDR3 is CASSPWTDEAFF. CDR3 coding DNA: TGTGCCAGCAGCCCGTGGACAGATGAAGCTTTCTTT.

This chain links TRBV6-5 with TRBJ2-7; TRBD2 matches 13 bases. Germline values: CDR1 MNHEY, CDR2 SVGAGI. This CDR3 is built from 13 residues. J gave up 5 bases and V 6 bases, and 1 base lay outside the gene matches. The CDR3 DNA reads TGTGCCAGCAGCGGGACTAGCGGGAACGAGCAGTACTTC. Residues: CASSGTSGNEQYF.

This sequence joins TRBV11-2 and TRBJ2-5; D is unclear. Trimming left V 1 base short and J 4 bases short, with 10 bases between. Germline V gene sequence: CDR1 SGHAT, CDR2 FQNNGV. The CDR3 covers 14 residues. CDR3 region: CASSLAPVAETQYF. The CDR3 bases are TGTGCCAGCAGCTTAGCACCAGTGGCAGAGACCCAGTACTTC.

This clonotype has ten or more counts. This sequence joins TRBV29-1 and TRBJ2-1, with 11 bases fitting TRBD2. The trim removed 6 bases at V and 3 bases at J, leaving 7 bases unmatched. The CDR3 is 15 residues long. Germline CDR1 is SQVTM and CDR2 is ANQGSEA. The CDR3 spells CSVLRLAGIYNEQFF. In nucleotides, the CDR3 is TGCAGCGTCCTAAGACTAGCGGGAATCTACAATGAGCAGTTCTTC.

This clonotype occurred a few times. The chain carries TRBV7-3 and TRBJ2-2; D might be TRBD2 (6 bases). The CDR3 extends over 16 amino acids. From germline, CDR1 is SGHTA and CDR2 FQGTGA. The V end lost 5 bases, the J end lost 1 base, and 14 bases lay between the germline ends. In DNA, the CDR3 is TGTGCCAGCAGCCCCACTCTAGCGCAGAACACCGGGGAGCTGTTTTTT. It specifies CASSPTLAQNTGELFF.

The chain has TRBV5-4 and TRBJ2-1; tentatively, D is TRBD2 (5 bases). The V gene lost 9 bases and the J gene lost 6 bases, with 22 bases spanning the gap. Germline V gene sequence: CDR1 SGHNT, CDR2 YYREEE (reference sequence). This CDR3 is built from 15 residues. This CDR3 is CATTGEASPVNEQFF. The CDR3 DNA sequence: TGTGCCACCACGGGTGAGGCTAGCCCCGTCAATGAGCAGTTCTTC. The full variable domain, rest sourced from reference TRBV5-4 and TRBJ2-1, is ETGVTQSPTHLIKTRGQQVTLRCSSQSGHNTVSWYQQALGQGPQFIFQYYREEENGRGNFPPRFSGLQFPNYSSELNVNALELDDSALYLCATTGEASPVNEQFFGPGTRLTVL.

The chain combines TRBV27 with TRBJ1-2; the match to TRBD1 covers 7 bases. The V and J ends lost 4 bases and 4 bases, in that order; junction bases with no gene match: 9. The CDR3 consists of 15 residues. From germline, CDR1 is MNHEY and CDR2 SMNVEV (reference sequence). CDR3 in DNA: TGTGCCAGCAGTTCGTCAGGGGGAAGGAGCTATGGCTACACCTTC. Residues: CASSSSGGRSYGYTF.